This TCR beta chain derives from a study of blood T cell repertoires in COVID-19. Study summary: Donors in the United States, Italy and Spain gave samples during acute or convalescent COVID-19. Sources were T cells, B-cell-depleted T cells, or PBMCs; the material itself was cDNA or gDNA.

TCRdb's table, derived via immunoSEQ multiplex PCR, lists solely in-frame clones and lacks some. Of 250,000 or so clones detected, about 91% appear once; the ten largest clones hold about 6.7%. Seattle's cohort entered during active infection and was followed longitudinally. The sequenced sample consisted of peripheral blood. This TCR was recovered from a woman aged 25 to 39 with COVID-19, enrolled during active disease.

The CDR3 is CATFRRGYTF. CDR3 DNA sequence: TGTGCCACCTTTCGGCGGGGCTACACCTTC. The rearrangement joins TRBV3-1 (or the pseudogene TRBV3-2) to TRBJ1-2; D is unresolved. CDR1 is LGHDT and CDR2 is YNNKEL in the germline V gene (reference sequence). The CDR3 has 10 residues. The V and J ends lost 10 bases and 8 bases respectively, with 11 bases between them.